The present entry profiles one T cell receptor beta chain with its context. Its antigen is undetermined. This record belongs to a study of beta chain features in type 1 diabetes. Of the isolated RNA, all was reverse transcribed, and so the sequenced material was expressed TCRB transcripts. Assay: immunoSEQ multiplex PCR; the TCRdb copy retains only in-frame clones and omits some. The sample records some 190,000 clones, less than 10% being singletons. CDR3 length: 15 amino acids. With V trimmed by 1 base and J by 5 bases, 7 bases remained unmatched. Germline assignment: CDR1 SGHDT and CDR2 YYEEEE. Study observations and caveats: Shorter TCRB CDR3s, moderately but significantly so, marked every one of the four CD4+ subsets in Type 1 diabetes patients.

This sequence was found in a man between 18 and 29 years old with type 1 diabetes. This rearrangement joins TRBV5-6 to TRBJ2-3; TRBD1 aligns across 7 bases. Sequencing used central memory CD4+ T cells from blood. CDR3: CASSLLGGAKDTQYF. CDR3 nucleotides: TGTGCCAGCAGCTTGTTAGGGGGCGCGAAAGATACGCAGTATTTT.